The T cell receptor (beta chain) described here comes from a study of control samples from healthy donors and cancer patients. Repertoires were generated with immunoSEQ multiplex PCR, while TCRdb's copy carries only in-frame clones and drops some. The sample lists fewer than 200,000 clones; more than 80% were seen once. Input material: blood. This receptor was obtained from a young man in good health.

The CDR3: CATSGPVQGNGANVLTF. CDR3 DNA: TGTGCCACCAGTGGCCCCGTCCAGGGGAATGGGGCCAACGTCCTGACTTTC. This chain links TRBV24-1 with TRBJ2-6, with a tentative D call TRBD1 (6 bases). This CDR3 comprises 17 residues. Germline V gene lookup returns CDR1 KGHDR and CDR2 SFDVKD. Between the trimmed V and J ends, which lost 5 bases and 3 bases, there was a span of 16 bases.